Sequencing of this T cell receptor (beta chain) was carried out in a study of OX40 agonist ivuxolimab in advanced cancers. Study context: Ivuxolimab is a fully human IgG2 antibody that activates OX40 (CD134). Averaging roughly 60 years in age, with a range of roughly 23 to 80, the cohort was about 83% male.

This clone was observed once. Some clones are missing from TCRdb's copy, which holds only in-frame ones; the method was immunoSEQ multiplex PCR. In the table there are about 95,000 clones, 75% to 90% of which are singletons. People who had autoimmune disease history or systemic immunosuppression were excluded. Samples were taken at baseline and on day 1 of cycles 4 and 7. The CDR3 runs to 15 residues. V lost 5 bases and J 7 bases, leaving 17 bases between the germline ends. CDR1 and CDR2 from the germline V gene are MNHNS and SASEGT. This clonotype originated in an adult with an advanced solid tumor such as melanoma, head and neck, liver or kidney cancer. Source: CD4+ or CD8+ T cells sorted from blood, taken in a trial of the OX40 agonist ivuxolimab. This sequence joins TRBV6-1 and TRBJ2-2; a weak D match, TRBD2 (5 bases). CDR3 sequence: CASSLDSQTSGELFF. In DNA, the CDR3 is TGTGCCAGCAGTCTGGACTCCCAGACAAGCGGGGAGCTGTTTTTT.